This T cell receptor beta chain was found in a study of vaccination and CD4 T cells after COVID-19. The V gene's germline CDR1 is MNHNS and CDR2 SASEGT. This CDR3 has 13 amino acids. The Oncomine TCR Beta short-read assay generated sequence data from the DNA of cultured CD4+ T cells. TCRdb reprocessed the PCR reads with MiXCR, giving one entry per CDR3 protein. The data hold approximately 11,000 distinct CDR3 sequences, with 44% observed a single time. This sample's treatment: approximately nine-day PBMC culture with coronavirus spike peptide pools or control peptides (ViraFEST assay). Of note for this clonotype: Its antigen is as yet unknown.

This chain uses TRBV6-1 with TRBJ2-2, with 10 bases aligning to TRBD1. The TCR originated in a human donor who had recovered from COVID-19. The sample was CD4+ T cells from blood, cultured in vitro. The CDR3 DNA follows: TGTGGGACCGGGACAGGGGAGTTCGGGGAGCTGTTTTTT. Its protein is CGTGTGEFGELFF.